This T cell receptor beta chain was sequenced during a study of shared clonotypes between healthy human individuals. The method was immunoSEQ multiplex PCR; TCRdb's version includes in-frame clones alone and lacks a portion of them. This table holds millions of clones, just under 95% found once. Naivety among CD8 cells was defined by CD45RO negativity and positive CCR7 selection, thereby excluding terminally differentiated effector memory CD45RA+ cells. CDR1 is LNHDA, CDR2 SQIVND, per germline (reference sequence). Trimming shortened V by 6 bases and J by 3 bases, and 11 bases separated the two germline ends. CDR3 length: 13 residues.

This chain connects TRBV19 to TRBJ1-1; maybe TRBD1 (6 bases). The clonotype originates from a man between 18 and 35 years old in good health. The specimen was naive CD8+ T cells sorted from blood. The chain's CDR3 is CASSDRWDTEAFF. The DNA of the CDR3 is TGTGCCAGTAGCGACAGGTGGGACACTGAAGCTTTCTTT.